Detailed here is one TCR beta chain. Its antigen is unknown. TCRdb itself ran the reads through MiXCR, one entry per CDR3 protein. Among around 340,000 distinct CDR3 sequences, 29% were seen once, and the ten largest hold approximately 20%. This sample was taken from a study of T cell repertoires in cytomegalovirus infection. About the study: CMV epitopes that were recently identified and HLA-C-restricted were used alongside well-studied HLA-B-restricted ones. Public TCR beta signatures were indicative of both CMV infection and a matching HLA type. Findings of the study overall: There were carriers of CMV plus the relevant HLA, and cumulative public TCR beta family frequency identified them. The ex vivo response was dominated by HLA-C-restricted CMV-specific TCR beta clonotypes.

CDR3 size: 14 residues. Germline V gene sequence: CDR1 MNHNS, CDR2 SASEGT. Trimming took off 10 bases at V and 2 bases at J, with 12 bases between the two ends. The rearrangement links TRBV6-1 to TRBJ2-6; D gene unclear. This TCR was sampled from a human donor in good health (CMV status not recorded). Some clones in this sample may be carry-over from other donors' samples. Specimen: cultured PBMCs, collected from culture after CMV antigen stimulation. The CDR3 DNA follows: TGTGCCACCCTGGGGTACGCTGGGGCCAACGTCCTGACTTTC. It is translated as CATLGYAGANVLTF.